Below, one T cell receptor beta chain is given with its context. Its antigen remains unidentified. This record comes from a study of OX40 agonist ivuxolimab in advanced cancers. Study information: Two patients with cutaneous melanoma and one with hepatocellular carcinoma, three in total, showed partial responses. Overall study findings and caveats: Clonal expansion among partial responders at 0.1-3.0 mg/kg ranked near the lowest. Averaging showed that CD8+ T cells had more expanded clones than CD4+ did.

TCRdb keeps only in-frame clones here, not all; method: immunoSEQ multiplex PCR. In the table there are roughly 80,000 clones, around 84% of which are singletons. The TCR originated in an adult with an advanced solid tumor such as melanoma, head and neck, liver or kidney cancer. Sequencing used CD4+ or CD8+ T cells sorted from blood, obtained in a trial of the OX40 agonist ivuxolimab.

This chain's CDR3 is CASSPASYEQYF. In nucleotides, the CDR3 is TGTGCCAGCAGTCCTGCCTCCTACGAGCAGTACTTC. The gene calls are TRBV6-6 and TRBJ2-7; D is uncertain. Trimming left V 5 bases short and J 0 bases short, with 5 bases between. The CDR3 sequence is 12 residues long. The germline V gene encodes CDR1 MNHNY and CDR2 SVGAGI (reference sequence).